Listed below are T cell receptor beta chains from one sample, sequenced in a study of PD-L1 blockade in urothelial cancer. Clones were read by immunoSEQ multiplex PCR, and TCRdb kept only the in-frame ones, dropping some. The table has 50,000 to 65,000 clones, approximately 81% seen once; the top ten hold 3% to 4%. The sample was PBMCs, taken around atezolizumab (anti-PD-L1) treatment. All receptors derive from a man aged 65 to 85 with urothelial cancer. CDR3s include the opening cysteine and the closing phenylalanine or tryptophan. Each record gives: D gene, V gene, CDR3 length, clone size, J gene, CDR3 DNA, CDR3 protein. A D gene is named only where the DNA matches it firmly. Clone size, where shown, is once, few, many, or a class for clones that have expanded.

D gene: TRBD2; V gene: TRBV11-2; CDR3 length: 18; clone size: .; J gene: TRBJ2-2; CDR3 DNA: TGTGCCAGCAGCTTCCTCCGGGGACTAGCGGGAAACACCGGGGAGCTGTTTTTT; CDR3 protein: CASSFLRGLAGNTGELFF
D gene: TRBD2; V gene: TRBV2; CDR3 length: 13; clone size: .; J gene: TRBJ2-1; CDR3 DNA: TGTGCCAGCACCGGGACTAGATACAATGAGCAGTTCTTC; CDR3 protein: CASTGTRYNEQFF
D gene: .; V gene: TRBV15; CDR3 length: 15; clone size: .; J gene: TRBJ2-1; CDR3 DNA: TGTGCCACCAGCAGAGACGGAGGCCAGGGGAATGAGCAGTTCTTC; CDR3 protein: CATSRDGGQGNEQFF
D gene: .; V gene: TRBV9; CDR3 length: 15; clone size: .; J gene: TRBJ1-1; CDR3 DNA: TGTGCCAGCAGCCGCGAGGACAATTGGCTCACTGAAGCTTTCTTT; CDR3 protein: CASSREDNWLTEAFF
D gene: .; V gene: TRBV6-1; CDR3 length: 14; clone size: .; J gene: TRBJ1-1; CDR3 DNA: TGTGCCAGCAGTGCACTCACCACAGTCACTGAAGCTTTCTTT; CDR3 protein: CASSALTTVTEAFF
D gene: .; V gene: TRBV18; CDR3 length: 13; clone size: .; J gene: TRBJ2-1; CDR3 DNA: TGTGCCAGCTCACCACCAACGGTAGATGAGCAGTTCTTC; CDR3 protein: CASSPPTVDEQFF
D gene: TRBD2; V gene: TRBV7-9; CDR3 length: 16; clone size: .; J gene: TRBJ2-2; CDR3 DNA: TGTGCCAGCAGCTTAACGGCTAGCGGGTTCACCGGGGAGCTGTTTTTT; CDR3 protein: CASSLTASGFTGELFF
D gene: TRBD2; V gene: TRBV25-1; CDR3 length: 15; clone size: .; J gene: TRBJ2-3; CDR3 DNA: TGTGCCAGCTCCGGGACTAGCGGCCAGACAGATACGCAGTATTTT; CDR3 protein: CASSGTSGQTDTQYF
D gene: TRBD1; V gene: TRBV29-1; CDR3 length: 14; clone size: .; J gene: TRBJ2-1; CDR3 DNA: TGCAGCGTCCAGGGACAGGGGAAATACAATGAGCAGTTCTTC; CDR3 protein: CSVQGQGKYNEQFF
D gene: TRBD1; V gene: TRBV29-1; CDR3 length: 13; clone size: .; J gene: TRBJ1-1; CDR3 DNA: TGCAGCGTTGGCCACACAGGGGGCGCTGAAGCTTTCTTT; CDR3 protein: CSVGHTGGAEAFF
D gene: .; V gene: TRBV5-1; CDR3 length: 15; clone size: .; J gene: TRBJ2-2; CDR3 DNA: TGCGCCAGCAGCCCCGACACCTTAAACACCGGGGAGCTGTTTTTT; CDR3 protein: CASSPDTLNTGELFF
D gene: .; V gene: TRBV6-6; CDR3 length: 14; clone size: .; J gene: TRBJ2-5; CDR3 DNA: TGTGCCAGCTCTCTTTTAATGGGGGCGGAGACCCAGTACTTC; CDR3 protein: CASSLLMGAETQYF
D gene: .; V gene: TRBV2; CDR3 length: 12; clone size: .; J gene: TRBJ2-3; CDR3 DNA: TGTGCCACTGCCCCTAGAGCAGATACGCAGTATTTT; CDR3 protein: CATAPRADTQYF
D gene: TRBD2; V gene: TRBV7-2; CDR3 length: 18; clone size: .; J gene: TRBJ2-3; CDR3 DNA: TGTGCCAGCAGCTTAGGTGGTAGCGGGAGAAGAAGCACAGATACGCAGTATTTT; CDR3 protein: CASSLGGSGRRSTDTQYF
D gene: TRBD1; V gene: TRBV6-1; CDR3 length: 13; clone size: .; J gene: TRBJ2-5; CDR3 DNA: TGTGCCAGCAGTGTGGACAGGGTAGGTACCCAGTACTTC; CDR3 protein: CASSVDRVGTQYF
D gene: .; V gene: TRBV28; CDR3 length: 18; clone size: .; J gene: TRBJ2-3; CDR3 DNA: TGTGCCAGCAGTTTCCTTGGGTCTGAACTATCTGGTACAGATACGCAGTATTTT; CDR3 protein: CASSFLGSELSGTDTQYF
D gene: TRBD2; V gene: TRBV4-2; CDR3 length: 14; clone size: .; J gene: TRBJ2-7; CDR3 DNA: TGTGCCAGCAGCCAAACCGGGACTAGCCGCGAGCAGTACTTC; CDR3 protein: CASSQTGTSREQYF
D gene: TRBD1; V gene: TRBV7-2; CDR3 length: 15; clone size: .; J gene: TRBJ1-2; CDR3 DNA: TGTGCCAGCAGCGACAGGGGACCGGTGGGCTATGGCTACACCTTC; CDR3 protein: CASSDRGPVGYGYTF
D gene: .; V gene: TRBV5-1; CDR3 length: 15; clone size: .; J gene: TRBJ2-2; CDR3 DNA: TGCGCCAGCAGCTTGGTGCGGAACGGAGACGGGGAGCTGTTTTTT; CDR3 protein: CASSLVRNGDGELFF
D gene: .; V gene: TRBV30; CDR3 length: 12; clone size: .; J gene: TRBJ2-1; CDR3 DNA: TGTGCCTGGAGTGTACAGGCGGCTAAGCAGTTCTTC; CDR3 protein: CAWSVQAAKQFF
D gene: .; V gene: TRBV6-6; CDR3 length: 13; clone size: .; J gene: TRBJ1-1; CDR3 DNA: TGTGCCAGCAGTACCCCCCAGGACACTGAAGCTTTCTTT; CDR3 protein: CASSTPQDTEAFF
D gene: TRBD1; V gene: TRBV30; CDR3 length: 13; clone size: .; J gene: TRBJ1-2; CDR3 DNA: TGTGCCCTGGGTAAGGGGGCGCATGGTGGCTACACCTTC; CDR3 protein: CALGKGAHGGYTF
D gene: TRBD2; V gene: TRBV29-1; CDR3 length: 11; clone size: .; J gene: TRBJ2-1; CDR3 DNA: TGCAGCGTTGTAGCGGGAGGGGAGCAGTTCTTC; CDR3 protein: CSVVAGGEQFF
D gene: TRBD1; V gene: TRBV6-5; CDR3 length: 13; clone size: few; J gene: TRBJ1-2; CDR3 DNA: TGTGCCACCGTGGACAGGATTAACTATGGCTACACCTTC; CDR3 protein: CATVDRINYGYTF
D gene: TRBD2; V gene: TRBV7-6; CDR3 length: 16; clone size: once; J gene: TRBJ2-5; CDR3 DNA: TGTGCCAGCAGTAAAAAGACGGGGCTAGCGGAAGAGACCCAGTACTTC; CDR3 protein: CASSKKTGLAEETQYF
D gene: .; V gene: TRBV6-6; CDR3 length: 14; clone size: .; J gene: TRBJ2-7; CDR3 DNA: TGTGCCAGCAGCTTCCCGGGTGGATCCTACGAGCAGTACTTC; CDR3 protein: CASSFPGGSYEQYF
D gene: .; V gene: TRBV29-1; CDR3 length: 12; clone size: .; J gene: TRBJ2-5; CDR3 DNA: TGCAGCGTCGCGAGAGGTAGGGAGACCCAGTACTTC; CDR3 protein: CSVARGRETQYF
D gene: .; V gene: TRBV19; CDR3 length: 14; clone size: .; J gene: TRBJ2-3; CDR3 DNA: TGTGCCAGTACCCCCATGTTGAGCACAGATACGCAGTATTTT; CDR3 protein: CASTPMLSTDTQYF
D gene: TRBD1; V gene: TRBV5-6; CDR3 length: 14; clone size: .; J gene: TRBJ1-1; CDR3 DNA: TGTGCCAGCAGCTTGAACAGGGGAAACACTGAAGCTTTCTTT; CDR3 protein: CASSLNRGNTEAFF
D gene: TRBD2; V gene: TRBV5-4; CDR3 length: 16; clone size: .; J gene: TRBJ2-3; CDR3 DNA: TGTGCCAGCAGCGTGGGGCTAGCGGGAGCAAGGGATACGCAGTATTTT; CDR3 protein: CASSVGLAGARDTQYF
D gene: TRBD1; V gene: TRBV10-3; CDR3 length: 14; clone size: .; J gene: TRBJ1-1; CDR3 DNA: TGTGCCATGAAACAGGGGGCGGGAACTTCTGAAGCTTTCTTT; CDR3 protein: CAMKQGAGTSEAFF
D gene: TRBD1; V gene: TRBV7-6; CDR3 length: 17; clone size: .; J gene: TRBJ2-7; CDR3 DNA: TGTGCCAGCAGCTTAGGGGGGAAGGGGACAGCACACTACGAGCAGTACTTC; CDR3 protein: CASSLGGKGTAHYEQYF
D gene: TRBD2; V gene: TRBV2; CDR3 length: 15; clone size: .; J gene: TRBJ2-1; CDR3 DNA: TGTGCCAGCTTCCGACTAGCGGGAGTATCCCATGAGCAGTTCTTC; CDR3 protein: CASFRLAGVSHEQFF
D gene: .; V gene: TRBV11-3; CDR3 length: 13; clone size: .; J gene: TRBJ2-1; CDR3 DNA: TGTGCCAGCAGCTTAGGGGGGGGCCGTGAGCAGTTCTTC; CDR3 protein: CASSLGGGREQFF
D gene: .; V gene: TRBV4-2; CDR3 length: 17; clone size: few; J gene: TRBJ2-2; CDR3 DNA: TGTGCCAGCAGCCAAGAACTTGAGAGGGCTAACACCGGGGAGCTGTTTTTT; CDR3 protein: CASSQELERANTGELFF
D gene: .; V gene: TRBV5-1; CDR3 length: 14; clone size: once; J gene: TRBJ2-2; CDR3 DNA: TGCGCCAGCAGCTTGCGGGAGATGGGCGGGGAGCTGTTTTTT; CDR3 protein: CASSLREMGGELFF